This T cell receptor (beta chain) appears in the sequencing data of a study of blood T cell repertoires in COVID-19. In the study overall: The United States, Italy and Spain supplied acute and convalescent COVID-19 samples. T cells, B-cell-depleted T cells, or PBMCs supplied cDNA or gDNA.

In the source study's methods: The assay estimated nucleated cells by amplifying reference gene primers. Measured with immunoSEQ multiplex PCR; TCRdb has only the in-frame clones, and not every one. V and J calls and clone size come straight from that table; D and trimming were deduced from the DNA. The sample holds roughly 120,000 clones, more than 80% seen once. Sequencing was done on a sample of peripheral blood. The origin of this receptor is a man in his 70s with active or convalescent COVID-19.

The CDR3 is CASSLLLGAARGGELFF. DNA of the CDR3: TGTGCCAGCAGTTTACTTCTGGGGGCGGCCAGGGGCGGGGAGCTGTTTTTT. The chain joins TRBV27 to TRBJ2-2; maybe TRBD1 (6 bases). Between the trimmed V and J ends, which lost 2 bases and 7 bases, there was a span of 20 bases. The CDR3 is made up of 17 amino acids. The germline V gene encodes CDR1 MNHEY and CDR2 SMNVEV (reference sequence).